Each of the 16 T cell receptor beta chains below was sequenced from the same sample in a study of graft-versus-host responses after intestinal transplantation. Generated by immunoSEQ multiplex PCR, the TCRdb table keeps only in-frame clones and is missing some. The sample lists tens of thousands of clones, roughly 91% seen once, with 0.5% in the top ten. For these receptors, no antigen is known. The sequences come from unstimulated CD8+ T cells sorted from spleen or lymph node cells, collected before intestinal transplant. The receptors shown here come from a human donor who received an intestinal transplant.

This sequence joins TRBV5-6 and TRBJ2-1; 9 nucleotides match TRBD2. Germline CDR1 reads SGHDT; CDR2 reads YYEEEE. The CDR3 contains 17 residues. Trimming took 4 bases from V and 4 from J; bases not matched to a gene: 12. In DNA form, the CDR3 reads TGTGCCAGCAGCCTGGAGACTAGCGGAGGACCTTACAATGAGCAGTTCTTC. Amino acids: CASSLETSGGPYNEQFF.

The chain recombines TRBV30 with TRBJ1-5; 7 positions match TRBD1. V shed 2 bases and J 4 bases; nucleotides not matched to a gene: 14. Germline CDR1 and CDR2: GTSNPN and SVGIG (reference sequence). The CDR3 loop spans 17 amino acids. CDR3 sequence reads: CAWSHSTGVERNQPQHF. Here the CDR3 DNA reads TGTGCCTGGAGTCACAGCACAGGGGTTGAGAGGAATCAGCCCCAGCATTTT.

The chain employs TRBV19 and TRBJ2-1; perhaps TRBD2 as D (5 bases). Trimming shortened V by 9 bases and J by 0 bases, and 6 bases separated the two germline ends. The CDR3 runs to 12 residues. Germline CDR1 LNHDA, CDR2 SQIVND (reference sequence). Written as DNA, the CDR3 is TGTGCCAGCGGGGACTCCTACAATGAGCAGTTCTTC. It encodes CASGDSYNEQFF.

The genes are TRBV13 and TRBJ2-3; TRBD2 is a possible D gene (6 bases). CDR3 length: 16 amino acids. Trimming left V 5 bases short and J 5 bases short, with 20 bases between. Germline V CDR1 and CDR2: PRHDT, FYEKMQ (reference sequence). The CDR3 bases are TGTGCCAGCAGCCCAGTGGGCGTTTCCGGGGGAGATACGCAGTATTTT. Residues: CASSPVGVSGGDTQYF.

The CDR3 loop reads CASSPRGLHGYTF. The CDR3 DNA follows: TGTGCCAGCAGCCCCAGGGGTCTCCATGGCTACACCTTC. This sequence joins TRBV27 and TRBJ1-2; weak D call: TRBD1 (6 bases). CDR1 and CDR2 from the germline V gene are MNHEY and SMNVEV (reference sequence). The CDR3 has 13 residues. Trimming removed 6 bases at V and 6 bases at J, with 14 bases between.

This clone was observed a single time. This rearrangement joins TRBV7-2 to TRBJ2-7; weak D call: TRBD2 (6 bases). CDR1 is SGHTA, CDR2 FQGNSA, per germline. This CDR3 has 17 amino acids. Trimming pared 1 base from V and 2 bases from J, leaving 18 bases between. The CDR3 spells CASSLVASRGVAYEQYF. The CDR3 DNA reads TGTGCCAGCAGCTTAGTAGCGTCTCGCGGGGTGGCCTACGAGCAGTACTTC.

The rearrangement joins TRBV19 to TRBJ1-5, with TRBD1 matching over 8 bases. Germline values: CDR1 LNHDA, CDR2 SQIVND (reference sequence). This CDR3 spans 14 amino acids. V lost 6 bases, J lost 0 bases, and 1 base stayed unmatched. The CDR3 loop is CASRDRDSNQPQHF. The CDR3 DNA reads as TGTGCCAGTAGGGACAGGGATAGCAATCAGCCCCAGCATTTT.

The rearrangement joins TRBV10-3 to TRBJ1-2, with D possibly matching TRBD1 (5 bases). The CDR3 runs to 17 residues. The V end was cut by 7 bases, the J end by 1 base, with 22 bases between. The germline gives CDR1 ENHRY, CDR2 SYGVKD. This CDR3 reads CAINSVGHRGFNYGYTF. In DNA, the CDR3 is TGTGCCATCAACTCGGTTGGACACCGTGGTTTTAACTATGGCTACACCTTC.

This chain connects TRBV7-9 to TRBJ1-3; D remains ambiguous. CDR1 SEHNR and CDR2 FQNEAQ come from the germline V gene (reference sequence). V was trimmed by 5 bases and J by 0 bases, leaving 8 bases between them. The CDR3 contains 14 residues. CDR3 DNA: TGTGCCAGCAGCCGGGAGGACTCTGGAAACACCATATATTTT. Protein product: CASSREDSGNTIYF.

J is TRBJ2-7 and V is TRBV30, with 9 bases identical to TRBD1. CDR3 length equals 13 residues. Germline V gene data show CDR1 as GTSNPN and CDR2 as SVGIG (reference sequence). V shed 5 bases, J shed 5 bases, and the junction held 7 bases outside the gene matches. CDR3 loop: CAWSSGQGNEQYF. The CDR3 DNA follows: TGTGCCTGGTCCTCGGGACAGGGTAACGAGCAGTACTTC.

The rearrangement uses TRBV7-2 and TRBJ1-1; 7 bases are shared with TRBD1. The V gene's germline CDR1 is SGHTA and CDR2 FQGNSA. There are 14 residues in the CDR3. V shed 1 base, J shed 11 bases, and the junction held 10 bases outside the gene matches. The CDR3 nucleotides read TGTGCCAGCAGCTTAGTGTATAACAGGGGTGTTGCTTTCTTT. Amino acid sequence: CASSLVYNRGVAFF.

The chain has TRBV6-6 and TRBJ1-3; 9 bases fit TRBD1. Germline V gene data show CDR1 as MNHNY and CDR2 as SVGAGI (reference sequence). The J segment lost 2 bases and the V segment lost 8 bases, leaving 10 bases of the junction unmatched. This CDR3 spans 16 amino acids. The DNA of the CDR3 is TGTGCCAGCGATTTCCCGGGACAGGGTGCTGGAAACACCATATATTTT. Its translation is CASDFPGQGAGNTIYF.

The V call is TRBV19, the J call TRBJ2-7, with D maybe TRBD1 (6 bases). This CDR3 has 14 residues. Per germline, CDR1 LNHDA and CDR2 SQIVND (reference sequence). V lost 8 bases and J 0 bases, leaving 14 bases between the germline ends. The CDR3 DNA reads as TGTGCCAGTGCCCCGGGACACCTCTCCTACGAGCAGTACTTC. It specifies CASAPGHLSYEQYF.

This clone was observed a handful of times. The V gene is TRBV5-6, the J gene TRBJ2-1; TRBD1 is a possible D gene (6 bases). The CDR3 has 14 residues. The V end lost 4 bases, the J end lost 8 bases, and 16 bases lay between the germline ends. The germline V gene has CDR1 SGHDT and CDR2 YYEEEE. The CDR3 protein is CASSTGHGFYEQFF. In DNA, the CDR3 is TGTGCCAGCAGCACGGGACATGGATTCTATGAGCAGTTCTTC.

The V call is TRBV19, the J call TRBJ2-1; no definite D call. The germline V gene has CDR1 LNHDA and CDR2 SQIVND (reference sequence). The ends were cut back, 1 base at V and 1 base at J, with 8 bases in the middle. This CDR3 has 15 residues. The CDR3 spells CASSIGAGSYNEQFF. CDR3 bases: TGTGCCAGTAGTATAGGAGCAGGATCCTACAATGAGCAGTTCTTC.

The CDR3: CASSSGVKGGLTGELFF. CDR3 bases: TGTGCCAGCAGCTCGGGGGTAAAGGGCGGACTAACCGGGGAGCTGTTTTTT. The gene calls are TRBV7-3 and TRBJ2-2; D may be TRBD2 (6 bases). Germline lookup yields CDR1 SGHTA and CDR2 FQGTGA. The CDR3 is 17 amino acids. The germline V and J ends were trimmed by 4 bases and 5 bases, with 20 bases remaining between them.